This T cell receptor (beta chain) stems from a study of glioma-infiltrating T cells. Study-level findings and limits: Above-expected tissue-blood divergence occurred in all gliomas, most in low-grade ones.

In regard to this clonotype: Its target is not known.

Germline V gene lookup returns CDR1 MNHNY and CDR2 SVGAGI (reference sequence). This CDR3 has 15 amino acids. Deletions cut 0 bases from V and 2 bases from J, with 8 bases between. Amplification of TCR alpha and beta CDR3 regions from RNA used iRepertoire nested multiplex PCR. One-step reverse transcription and amplification started from approximately 100-400 ng of tissue mRNA or PBMC total RNA. MiXCR was run by TCRdb on the multiplex PCR reads, yielding one entry per CDR3 protein. Among about 140,000 distinct CDR3 sequences listed, about two fifths were seen once. Specimen: glioma tissue, nonneoplastic brain tissue, or PBMCs (not recorded which). The V call is TRBV6-6, the J call TRBJ1-3; the D gene is possibly TRBD1 (5 bases). The origin of this receptor is a human donor with low-grade glioma or glioblastoma, undergoing nonglioma brain surgery, or in good health (not recorded which). CDR3 region: CASSYSGTAGNTIYF. In nucleotides, the CDR3 is TGTGCCAGCAGTTACTCTGGGACGGCTGGAAACACCATATATTTT.